This is a list of T cell receptor beta chains from one sample in a study of radiotherapy plus CTLA-4 blockade in lung cancer. Sequencing used immunoSEQ multiplex PCR; TCRdb keeps in-frame clones, though not all of them. Of 55,000 to 65,000 clones in the sample, around 80% were seen once. The source material was peripheral blood, sampled from a patient treated with radiotherapy plus ipilimumab. These receptors were taken from a human donor with non-small cell lung cancer who had a partial response to radiotherapy plus ipilimumab. Each CDR3 is given with its conserved first and last residue. D genes are given only for firm matches. The size field is filled for only some rows; it gives once, few, many or a size class.

TRBV7-2,TRBD2,-,TRBJ2-3,TGTGCCAGCAGCTCCGGGGGGGGTACAGATACGCAGTATTTT,CASSSGGGTDTQYF
TRBV6-5,-,-,TRBJ2-7,TGTGCCAGCAGTTACTCTGGCAGGATCTACGAGCAGTACTTC,CASSYSGRIYEQYF
TRBV4-3,TRBD2,-,TRBJ2-1,TGCGCCAGCAGCCAAGAAACTAGCGGGGGGGCCGGGCAGTTCTTC,CASSQETSGGAGQFF
TRBV7-6,TRBD1,-,TRBJ2-1,TGTGCCAGCAGCAAAATCTCACAGGGGGAATATGAGCAGTTCTTC,CASSKISQGEYEQFF
TRBV11-2,TRBD1,few,TRBJ2-2,TGTGCCAGCAGCTGGGGACAGGGGTACGGGGAGCTGTTTTTT,CASSWGQGYGELFF
TRBV7-8,TRBD1,-,TRBJ1-5,TGTGCCAGCAGCTCCGGGACAGGGGTTACCAGCAATCAGCCCCAGCATTTT,CASSSGTGVTSNQPQHF
TRBV5-6,-,-,TRBJ1-2,TGTGCCAGCAGCGCCGGGGGGGCCTATGGCTACACCTTC,CASSAGGAYGYTF
TRBV4-1,TRBD1,-,TRBJ1-6,TGCGCCAGCAGACTGAAGACAGGGGATAATTCACCCCTCCACTTT,CASRLKTGDNSPLHF
TRBV11-3,-,-,TRBJ2-2,TGTGCCAGCAGCCCAAGCGGGCCGAACACCGGGGAGCTGTTTTTT,CASSPSGPNTGELFF
TRBV4-2,-,-,TRBJ1-1,TGTGCCAGCAGCCAAGTTGGGGGGACGAACACTGAAGCTTTCTTT,CASSQVGGTNTEAFF
TRBV2,TRBD2,-,TRBJ2-3,TGTGCCAGCAGTGAGTTTCCCCGGGGGGTGACAGATACGCAGTATTTT,CASSEFPRGVTDTQYF
TRBV7-3,-,-,TRBJ2-2,TGTGCCAGCAGCTCACTAAGCGTAGACTGGAGAACGACCGGGGAGCTGTTTTTT,CASSSLSVDWRTTGELFF
TRBV27,-,-,TRBJ2-7,TGTGCCAGCAGTTTGGGGACTTGGGGATCCTACGAGCAGTACTTC,CASSLGTWGSYEQYF
TRBV4-1,-,once,TRBJ2-2,TGCGCCAGCAGCTCGGCCGGCCTAGCCATGAACACCGGGGAGCTGTTTTTT,CASSSAGLAMNTGELFF
TRBV7-9,TRBD1,-,TRBJ1-2,TGTGCCAGCAGCTTAGGACAGGGAAGCTACACCTTC,CASSLGQGSYTF
TRBV5-4,-,-,TRBJ2-3,TGTGCCAGCAGCTTTAATCCGGGGAGCACAGATACGCAGTATTTT,CASSFNPGSTDTQYF
TRBV5-1,TRBD1,-,TRBJ2-7,TGCGCCAGCAGCTGGGGGACAGGGTTGATCGAGCAGTACTTC,CASSWGTGLIEQYF
TRBV5-6,-,once,TRBJ1-3,TGTGCCAGCAGCTTGGCGGATACAGACAACTCTGGAAACACCATATATTTT,CASSLADTDNSGNTIYF
TRBV5-1,TRBD2,-,TRBJ2-5,TGCGCCAGCAGCTTTGGCGGGGGGAATCGAGAGACCCAGTACTTC,CASSFGGGNRETQYF
TRBV30,-,-,TRBJ1-2,TGTGCCTGGAGGGAACCAAGACATACCTACTATGGCTACACCTTC,CAWREPRHTYYGYTF
TRBV6-1,-,-,TRBJ2-3,TGTGCCAGCACCGAACGGGGGGCTGGCACAGATACGCAGTATTTT,CASTERGAGTDTQYF
TRBV5-1,TRBD1,-,TRBJ1-5,TGCGCCAGCAGCTTGGGGGACAGGGCCGATAGTCAGCCCCAGCATTTT,CASSLGDRADSQPQHF
TRBV20-1,-,few,TRBJ1-3,TGCAGTGCCCCGACAGGAAACACCATATATTTT,CSAPTGNTIYF
TRBV5-1,TRBD2,-,TRBJ2-7,TGCGCCAGCAGCTGGGGGACTAGCCTTGGCGAGCAGTACTTC,CASSWGTSLGEQYF
TRBV5-1,-,-,TRBJ2-7,TGCGCCAGCAGCTTGTGGGGAGACTACGAGCAGTACTTC,CASSLWGDYEQYF
TRBV11-3,-,-,TRBJ2-4,TGTGCCAGCAGCTTAAGTCCGGGAAACATTCAGTACTTC,CASSLSPGNIQYF
TRBV19,TRBD1,-,TRBJ1-5,TGTGCCAGCCGGACAGGGACTCAGCCCCAGCATTTT,CASRTGTQPQHF
TRBV5-1,-,-,TRBJ1-2,TGCGCCAGCGGAGGAGGGAAGGGAGGTGGCTACACCTTC,CASGGGKGGGYTF
TRBV30,-,-,TRBJ1-6,TGTGCCTGGAGTGTACTGGACGGGAATACACCCCTCCACTTT,CAWSVLDGNTPLHF
TRBV28,TRBD1,once,TRBJ2-6,TGTGCCAGCAGTTCCTATACAGGGGTTGGGGCCAACGTCCTGACTTTC,CASSSYTGVGANVLTF
TRBV6-5,-,-,TRBJ1-1,TGTGCCAGCAGCGAACAGGGTGATGGCCCCGAAGCTTTCTTT,CASSEQGDGPEAFF
TRBV10-2,-,-,TRBJ2-5,TGCGCCAGCAGTGAGTGGGGGGGGCGGGGGACTCGAGGAGAGACCCAGTACTTC,CASSEWGGRGTRGETQYF
TRBV7-2,TRBD1,-,TRBJ1-5,TGTGCCAGCTCAGGGGGGATTACTCAAGGGGGCAATCAGCCCCAGCATTTT,CASSGGITQGGNQPQHF
TRBV7-2,TRBD1,-,TRBJ1-2,TGTGCCAGCAGCTCGTTGACAGGGGACTATGGCTACACCTTC,CASSSLTGDYGYTF
TRBV10-3,TRBD1,-,TRBJ1-4,TGTGCCACGGGACAGGGAAGTGAAAAACTGTTTTTT,CATGQGSEKLFF
TRBV7-9,TRBD2,-,TRBJ2-5,TGTGCCAGCAGCTTTAATCGGGGGGGCCTAGGTGCGGGTGAGACCCAGTACTTC,CASSFNRGGLGAGETQYF
TRBV7-9,-,-,TRBJ1-1,TGTGCCAGCAGCTTTCCGGTGGTGATTGAAGCTTTCTTT,CASSFPVVIEAFF
TRBV5-8,-,-,TRBJ2-1,TGTGCCAGCAGCTTGGGGCGGAGCTCCTACAATGAGCAGTTCTTC,CASSLGRSSYNEQFF
TRBV6-1,-,-,TRBJ2-2,TGTGCCACCACCCCGAGACAGGATAAAGGCGGGGAGCTGTTTTTT,CATTPRQDKGGELFF
TRBV30,TRBD1,-,TRBJ1-3,TGTGCCTGGAGGCCTGGACAGGCCCTATATTTT,CAWRPGQALYF
TRBV29-1,-,-,TRBJ2-7,TGCAGCGCCACGGGAGAAACTCTCTACGAGCAGTACTTC,CSATGETLYEQYF
TRBV6-5,TRBD2,-,TRBJ2-3,TGTGCCAGCAAGCGGGGGGGCCAAAATACGCAGTATTTT,CASKRGGQNTQYF
TRBV5-8,-,-,TRBJ2-5,TGTGCCAGCAGCTTGGATCCCAGGGCCGAGACCCAGTACTTC,CASSLDPRAETQYF
TRBV6-1,TRBD1,-,TRBJ1-6,TGTGCCAGCAGAAGACAGGGGGCAGCTTCACCCCTCCACTTT,CASRRQGAASPLHF
TRBV4-1,-,-,TRBJ1-5,TGCGCCAGCAGCCAAGGGGGCGAAGGTAGCAATCAGCCCCAGCATTTT,CASSQGGEGSNQPQHF
TRBV9,-,-,TRBJ1-3,TGTGCCAGCAGCGTAGCGCCCGGGGCGGGGGGAAACACCATATATTTT,CASSVAPGAGGNTIYF
TRBV6-5,TRBD2,-,TRBJ2-7,TGTGCCAGCAGTTACTCGAGGACTAGCGGCTACGAGCAGTACTTC,CASSYSRTSGYEQYF
TRBV14,-,-,TRBJ1-1,TGTGCCAGCAGCCAAGATGGGGACTTTTGGGAAAGCACTGAAGCTTTCTTT,CASSQDGDFWESTEAFF
TRBV7-7,TRBD1,-,TRBJ2-5,TGTGCCAGCAGCTTACAGGGGGAAGAGACCCAGTACTTC,CASSLQGEETQYF
TRBV19,TRBD1,-,TRBJ2-5,TGTGCCAGTAGTACCCGGACAGGTCCACGAGAGACCCAGTACTTC,CASSTRTGPRETQYF
TRBV6-5,-,-,TRBJ2-7,TGTGCCAGCAGTTACTCACGGGGTTCGACCTACGAGCAGTACTTC,CASSYSRGSTYEQYF
TRBV5-6,-,-,TRBJ2-3,TGTGCCAGCAGCTTGGTTCACGGAGTGGCAGATACGCAGTATTTT,CASSLVHGVADTQYF
TRBV6-1,-,-,TRBJ2-5,TGTGCCAGCAGTCCAGGGTGGCAGACCCAGTACTTC,CASSPGWQTQYF
TRBV7-9,TRBD1,-,TRBJ1-6,TGTGCCACCCGGACAGGGAACCCCTATAATTCACCCCTCCACTTT,CATRTGNPYNSPLHF
TRBV30,TRBD2,-,TRBJ2-1,TGTGCCTGGTTAGCGGGGGGATACAACAATGAGCAGTTCTTC,CAWLAGGYNNEQFF
TRBV9,-,once,TRBJ2-6,TGTGCCAGCAGCGAAAACAGACCTTCTGGGGCCAACGTCCTGACTTTC,CASSENRPSGANVLTF
TRBV7-3,TRBD2,-,TRBJ2-1,TGTGCCAGCAGCGCGGCGGGGGGGCCCGCCAATGAGCAGTTCTTC,CASSAAGGPANEQFF
TRBV7-6,TRBD2,-,TRBJ2-7,TGTGCCAGCAGCTTAGCGGTCGGAGCGGGGGGGACCTACGAGCAGTACTTC,CASSLAVGAGGTYEQYF